This T cell receptor (beta chain) comes out of a study of shared clonotypes between healthy human individuals. For the study at large: The plates for each donor numbered three CD4 naive, three CD4 memory, two CD8 naive and one CD8 memory. Findings of the study overall: When compared with the clonotypes that were shared by all four sorted-subset donors, the non-shared clonotypes turned out to have lower generation probabilities.

About this clone itself: Antigen unknown.

The repertoire was sequenced with immunoSEQ multiplex PCR; TCRdb's copy has only in-frame clones and lacks some. The sample records some 1 million clones, roughly 80% being singletons. Germline-derived CDR1 and CDR2 are ENHRY and SYGVKD. The J segment lost 5 bases and the V segment lost 10 bases, leaving 10 bases of the junction unmatched. The CDR3 is 13 amino acids. The sequencing input was memory CD4+ T cells sorted from blood. Subset noted: CD45RA-negative fraction. The receptor was isolated from a young man in good health. The chain uses TRBV10-3 and TRBJ2-7; TRBD2 agrees at 8 bases. The CDR3 sequence is CAKPTGRADEQYF. In DNA form, the CDR3 reads TGTGCCAAGCCGACCGGGAGGGCCGACGAGCAGTACTTC.